The entry that follows covers one T cell receptor (beta chain) sequence. Its antigen is unknown. This table comes from immunoSEQ multiplex PCR, and its TCRdb copy is limited to in-frame clones, with some not included. The sample holds 980,000 or so clones, 70% to 85% seen once. The sample originates from a study of shared clonotypes between healthy human individuals. The overall study: Researchers assigned three CD4 naive, three CD4 memory, two CD8 naive and one CD8 memory plate to each donor. General observations from the study: Estimated richness was generally greater in naive than memory subsets. Sequencing depth was expected to affect clonotype sharing among donors.

V gave up 1 base and J gave up 0 bases, with 12 bases separating them. The CDR3 totals 16 residues. CDR1 is SGDLS, CDR2 YYNGEE, per germline. Sequenced input: memory CD4+ T cells sorted from blood. Subset noted: CD45RA-negative fraction. The chain employs TRBV9 and TRBJ2-3; tentative D call: TRBD1 (5 bases). The sequence was collected from a man between 18 and 29 years old in good health. The CDR3 loop reads CASSVRGSTSTDTQYF. In DNA, the CDR3 is TGTGCCAGCAGCGTAAGGGGTAGTACTAGCACAGATACGCAGTATTTT. Full variable domain (remainder filled in from reference TRBV9 and TRBJ2-3): DSGVTQTPKHLITATGQRVTLRCSPRSGDLSVYWYQQSLDQGLQFLIQYYNGEERAKGNILERFSAQQFPDLHSELNLSSLELGDSALYFCASSVRGSTSTDTQYFGPGTRLTVL.